This T cell receptor beta chain was profiled in a study of T cells in Graves' hyperthyroidism and ophthalmopathy. The CDR3 contains 14 residues. The V gene lost 5 bases and the J gene lost 5 bases, with 16 bases spanning the gap. Looked up from germline, CDR1 is LGHNA and CDR2 is YSLEER. The sample holds many counts of this clonotype. Authors of the study amplified TCR beta CDR3 regions from RNA transcripts. TCR CDR3 underwent first-round RT-PCR with the HTBI primer set. TCRdb reanalysed the multiplex PCR reads using MiXCR and keeps one entry per CDR3 protein. In the table there are hundreds of thousands of distinct CDR3 sequences, 14% to 15% of which are singletons.

This chain joins TRBV4-3 and TRBJ2-7; maybe TRBD2 (5 bases). Sequencing used blood. This receptor was obtained from a woman aged 40-49 years with Graves' ophthalmopathy. The CDR3 DNA reads as TGCGCCAGCAGCTTTTCCCCCGGGGTCCACGAGCAGTACTTC. This gives the protein CASSFSPGVHEQYF.